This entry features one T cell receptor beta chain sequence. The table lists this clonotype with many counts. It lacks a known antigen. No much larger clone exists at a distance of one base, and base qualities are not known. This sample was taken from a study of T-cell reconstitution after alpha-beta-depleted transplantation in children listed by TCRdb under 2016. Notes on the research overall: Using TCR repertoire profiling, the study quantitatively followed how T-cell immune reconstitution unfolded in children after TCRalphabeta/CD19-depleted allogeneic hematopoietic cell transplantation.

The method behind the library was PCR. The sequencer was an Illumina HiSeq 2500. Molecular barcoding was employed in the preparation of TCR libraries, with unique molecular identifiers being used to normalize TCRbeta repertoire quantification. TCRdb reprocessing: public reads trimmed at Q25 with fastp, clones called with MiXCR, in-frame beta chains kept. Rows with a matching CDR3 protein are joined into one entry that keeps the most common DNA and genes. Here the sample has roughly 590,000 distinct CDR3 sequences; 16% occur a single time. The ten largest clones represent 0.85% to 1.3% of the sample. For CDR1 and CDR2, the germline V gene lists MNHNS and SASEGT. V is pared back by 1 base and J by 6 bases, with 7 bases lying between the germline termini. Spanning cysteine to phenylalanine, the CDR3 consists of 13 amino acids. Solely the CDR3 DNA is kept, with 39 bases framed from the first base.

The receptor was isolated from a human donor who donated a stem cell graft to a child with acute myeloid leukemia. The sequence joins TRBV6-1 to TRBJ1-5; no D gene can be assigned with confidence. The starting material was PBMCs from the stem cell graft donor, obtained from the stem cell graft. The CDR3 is CASSEVRGQPQHF. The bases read TGTGCCAGCAGTGAAGTACGCGGTCAGCCCCAGCATTTT.